The 26 T cell receptor beta chains listed next were all sequenced from one sample in a study of beta chain features in type 1 diabetes. The whole isolated RNA underwent reverse transcription, so sequencing captured expressed TCRB transcripts. Some clones are missing from TCRdb's copy, which holds only in-frame ones; the method was immunoSEQ multiplex PCR. Counted here are some 160,000 clones, 9% to 10% occurring once; the ten biggest clones make up over 2%. The sequencing input was central memory CD4+ T cells from blood. These receptors originate from a woman between 18 and 30 years old in good health.

This clone was seen a handful of times. The chain joins TRBV7-3 to TRBJ2-3; 8 positions match TRBD1. The CDR3 runs 16 residues. CDR1 is SGHTA, CDR2 FQGTGA, per germline. V was clipped by 4 bases and J by 3 bases; unmatched bases: 9. The CDR3 sequence: CASSYSPDRETDTQYF. CDR3 coding DNA: TGTGCCAGCAGCTACTCCCCGGACAGGGAGACAGATACGCAGTATTTT.

V is TRBV6-6 and J is TRBJ2-3; D is perhaps TRBD1 (6 bases). The CDR3 spans 15 residues. V shed 6 bases and J shed 0 bases, with 13 bases lying between them. CDR1 and CDR2 (germline): MNHNY, SVGAGI (reference sequence). This chain's CDR3 is CASSMVGGSTDTQYF. DNA for the CDR3: TGTGCCAGCAGCATGGTTGGGGGCAGCACAGATACGCAGTATTTT.

The chain recombines TRBV12-5 with TRBJ1-5, with 8 bases identical to TRBD1. The CDR3 is made up of 15 amino acids. Germline V CDR1 and CDR2: LGHNT, FRNRAP. The trim removed 4 bases at V and 6 bases at J, leaving 8 bases unmatched. As DNA, the CDR3 is TGTGCTAGTGGTTCGACAGGGGCGTTTAGTCAGCCCCAGCATTTT. Translating gives CASGSTGAFSQPQHF.

This clone was counted a few times. J is TRBJ2-3 and V is TRBV6-6; possibly TRBD1 for D (5 bases). Germline CDR1 reads MNHNY; CDR2 reads SVGAGI (reference sequence). The CDR3 is 13 amino acids. Trimming stripped 6 bases from V and 4 bases from J, with 11 bases between. As DNA, the CDR3 is TGTGCCAGCAGGCTTCAGGGTGCAGATACGCAGTATTTT. This encodes CASRLQGADTQYF.

This clone was recorded a few times. This chain joins TRBV30 and TRBJ1-1; TRBD1 matches at 10 bases. This CDR3 region has 14 residues. In germline, CDR1 is GTSNPN, CDR2 SVGIG (reference sequence). Trimming cost V 8 bases and J 6 bases; bases outside gene matches: 12. CDR3 DNA sequence: TGTGCCAGATCTATAAGGGACAGGGGTTCTGAAGCTTTCTTT. This gives the protein CARSIRDRGSEAFF.

This clone was observed a handful of times. CDR3 in amino acids: CASSPQARDTQYF. Here the CDR3 DNA reads TGTGCCAGCTCCCCTCAGGCTCGAGATACGCAGTATTTT. V and J are TRBV2 and TRBJ2-3; D remains unclear. Germline-derived CDR1 and CDR2 are SNHLY and FYNNEI. The CDR3 spans 13 residues. Trimming shortened V by 8 bases and J by 5 bases, and 14 bases separated the two germline ends.

The chain carries TRBV2 and TRBJ1-5, with a possible D match to TRBD1 (5 bases). Per germline, CDR1 SNHLY and CDR2 FYNNEI. The germline V and J ends were trimmed by 1 base and 3 bases, with 10 bases remaining between them. The CDR3 runs to 15 residues. Here the CDR3 reads CASSEDGATNQPQHF. The CDR3 DNA reads as TGTGCCAGCAGTGAAGATGGGGCTACCAATCAGCCCCAGCATTTT.

This clone has just a few counts. The CDR3 bases are TGTGCCAGTATCGCAGGGGCATGGACCGGGGAGCTGTTTTTT. Amino acid sequence: CASIAGAWTGELFF. The chain employs TRBV19 and TRBJ2-2; D possibly corresponds to TRBD1 (6 bases). The V end lost 7 bases, the J end lost 5 bases, and 14 bases lay between the germline ends. This CDR3 is 14 amino acids long. Germline CDR1 is LNHDA and CDR2 is SQIVND (reference sequence).

The chain recombines TRBV27 with TRBJ2-3, with 8 bases identical to TRBD1. Germline lookup yields CDR1 MNHEY and CDR2 SMNVEV (reference sequence). With 6 bases clipped from V and 5 bases from J, the junction kept 7 bases outside the gene matches. This CDR3 has 14 amino acids. CDR3 in amino acids: CASSTRGQGDTQYF. CDR3 sequence (DNA): TGTGCCAGCAGCACCAGGGGGCAGGGAGATACGCAGTATTTT.

This clone was seen only a few times. The gene calls are TRBV4-3 and TRBJ2-5; TRBD2 might be the D (6 bases). CDR1 is LGHNA, CDR2 YSLEER, per germline. This CDR3 is built from 13 residues. V was pared by 6 bases and J by 1 base, with 9 bases between. CDR3 protein: CASSRDFQETQYF. In DNA, the CDR3 is TGCGCCAGCAGTCGGGACTTCCAAGAGACCCAGTACTTC.

This clone was seen more than once but under ten times. CDR3 in amino acids: CAWSVTGYEQYF. The CDR3 nucleotides are TGTGCCTGGAGTGTAACCGGTTACGAGCAGTACTTC. The chain uses TRBV30 and TRBJ2-7; D is unresolved. Germline V lookup: CDR1 GTSNPN, CDR2 SVGIG (reference sequence). CDR3 size: 12 residues. V was clipped by 0 bases and J by 4 bases, with 7 bases between them.

A few counts support this clone. The chain combines TRBV7-9 with TRBJ2-1; 8 bases align to TRBD2. With 7 bases clipped from V and 1 base from J, the junction kept 18 bases outside the gene matches. The CDR3 contains 19 residues. Germline CDR1 SEHNR, CDR2 FQNEAQ (reference sequence). The CDR3 sequence: CASKPGGRSGRGSYNEQFF. As DNA, the CDR3 is TGTGCCAGCAAACCGGGGGGGCGTAGCGGAAGGGGGTCCTACAATGAGCAGTTCTTC.

The chain joins TRBV29-1 to TRBJ1-1; a possible D gene is TRBD1 (6 bases). CDR3 size: 16 residues. The V and J ends lost 7 bases and 0 bases respectively, with 21 bases between them. CDR1 is SQVTM, CDR2 ANQGSEA, per germline. The CDR3 DNA reads TGCAGCGCCCGCCCGGGGGCGGGGGTTTTGAACACTGAAGCTTTCTTT. This codes for CSARPGAGVLNTEAFF.

This clone has a handful of counts. The V call is TRBV5-1, the J call TRBJ2-7, with D perhaps TRBD1 (6 bases). CDR3 size: 12 residues. Germline V gives CDR1 SGHRS, CDR2 YFSETQ. V was cut by 5 bases and J by 3 bases, with 9 bases left in between. In nucleotides, the CDR3 is TGCGCCAGCAGTAAGGACAGCTACGAGCAGTACTTC. Translating gives CASSKDSYEQYF.

The CDR3 spells CASRRAGESTDTQYF. The CDR3 nucleotides are TGTGCCAGCAGAAGAGCGGGAGAAAGCACAGATACGCAGTATTTT. The rearrangement uses TRBV25-1 and TRBJ2-3; 8 bases line up with TRBD2. CDR3 size: 15 residues. V trimming: 6 bases; J trimming: 0 bases; junction bases outside the gene matches: 5. Germline values: CDR1 MGHDK, CDR2 SYGVNS.

This clone showed up just a few times. The chain couples TRBV7-2 to TRBJ2-1, with TRBD2 matching over 8 bases. Germline values: CDR1 SGHTA, CDR2 FQGNSA. The J segment lost 5 bases and the V segment lost 5 bases, leaving 11 bases of the junction unmatched. The CDR3 is 16 amino acids. The CDR3 DNA follows: TGTGCCAGCAGCCCTCGAGGCGGGAGGACCAACAATGAGCAGTTCTTC. Translated, it gives CASSPRGGRTNNEQFF.

The chain employs TRBV7-6 and TRBJ2-5; TRBD2 agrees at 11 bases. This CDR3 has 16 residues. V shed 4 bases and J 2 bases; nucleotides not matched to a gene: 6. Germline CDR1 is SGHVS and CDR2 is FNYEAQ. In DNA, the CDR3 is TGTGCCAGCAGCTACAGACTAGCGGGACGGCAAGAGACCCAGTACTTC. This encodes CASSYRLAGRQETQYF.

This clone was seen a handful of times. This chain links TRBV7-2 with TRBJ1-2; D not resolved. Germline V gene lookup returns CDR1 SGHTA and CDR2 FQGNSA. CDR3 length: 13 residues. V lost 1 base and J 7 bases, leaving 10 bases between the germline ends. The CDR3 reads CASSLEPGSGYTF. Written as DNA, the CDR3 is TGTGCCAGCAGCTTAGAACCTGGGAGTGGCTACACCTTC.

In this sample, this clone turned up a few times. CDR3 DNA: TGTGCCAGCAGTGCCCCGGGGACGAGCGGGGTTGGCTACACCTTC. Translating it yields CASSAPGTSGVGYTF. The V call is TRBV6-6, the J call TRBJ1-2, with D tentatively TRBD1 (5 bases). V gave up 5 bases and J gave up 7 bases, with 20 bases separating them. The CDR3 is 15 residues long. CDR1 MNHNY and CDR2 SVGAGI come from the germline V gene (reference sequence).

In its sample, this clone was seen a few times. The V and J genes are TRBV6-5 and TRBJ1-1; D possibly corresponds to TRBD1 (6 bases). Germline V CDR1 and CDR2: MNHEY, SVGAGI. The CDR3 contains 15 residues. Between the trimmed V and J ends, which lost 3 bases and 0 bases, there was a span of 11 bases. The chain's CDR3 is CASSYNGQLNTEAFF. CDR3 in DNA: TGTGCCAGCAGTTATAACGGACAGTTGAACACTGAAGCTTTCTTT.

This rearrangement joins TRBV7-2 to TRBJ2-1; 7 nucleotides align to TRBD1. Germline values: CDR1 SGHTA, CDR2 FQGNSA. Germline trimming cut 3 bases from V and 9 bases from J; bases unmatched to any gene: 8. The CDR3 consists of 14 residues. The CDR3 nucleotides read TGTGCCAGCAGCTTCAACAGGGGAAGGGGTGAGCAGTTCTTC. Residues: CASSFNRGRGEQFF.

This clone was observed a few times. The chain joins TRBV6-5 to TRBJ2-3; D is perhaps TRBD1 (5 bases). V dropped 6 bases and J dropped 2 bases, with 12 bases sitting between them. This CDR3 has 14 residues. Germline assignment: CDR1 MNHEY and CDR2 SVGAGI. The CDR3 loop is CASSRQFPTDTQYF. CDR3 DNA: TGTGCCAGCAGCCGACAGTTCCCCACAGATACGCAGTATTTT.

The chain links TRBV7-2 to TRBJ2-4; 14 bases are shared with TRBD2. Germline-derived CDR1 and CDR2 are SGHTA and FQGNSA. CDR3 size: 14 residues. Germline trimming cut 4 bases from V and 9 bases from J; bases unmatched to any gene: 2. CDR3 in DNA: TGTGCCAGCAGCTCTGGACTAGCGGGGGGCATTCAGTACTTC. Amino acid sequence: CASSSGLAGGIQYF.

V and J are TRBV4-3 and TRBJ2-5, with 7 bases matching TRBD1. Per germline, CDR1 LGHNA and CDR2 YSLEER. This CDR3 has 15 residues. Trimming removed 2 bases from V and 5 bases from J; junction bases left unmatched: 8. CDR3: CASSQHDRAQETQYF. DNA of the CDR3: TGCGCCAGCAGCCAACACGACAGGGCCCAGGAGACCCAGTACTTC.

The chain couples TRBV25-1 to TRBJ2-3; TRBD2 aligns across 9 bases. J lost 4 bases, V lost 3 bases, and 8 bases had no gene match. The V gene's germline CDR1 is MGHDK and CDR2 SYGVNS. The CDR3 is 16 residues long. DNA for the CDR3: TGTGCCAGCAGTGACGCCGGGACTAGCACGGCAGATACGCAGTATTTT. Translation: CASSDAGTSTADTQYF.

This clone was seen more than once but under ten times. The chain has TRBV6-5 and TRBJ2-5; D is possibly TRBD1 (6 bases). The CDR3 consists of 15 residues. CDR1 MNHEY and CDR2 SVGAGI come from the germline V gene. Trimming shortened V by 2 bases and J by 2 bases, and 12 bases separated the two germline ends. The CDR3 DNA is TGTGCCAGCAGTTACGGCAGACAGGTACAAGAGACCCAGTACTTC. Translating gives CASSYGRQVQETQYF.